This TCR beta chain comes out of a study of PD-1 blockade in classical Hodgkin lymphoma. Findings and limits, study-wide: TCR diversity rose significantly by C4D1 in CD4+ but not CD8+ cells.

Regarding time point: cycle 4 day 1 (C4D1), after six to seven weeks of nivolumab. All the patients suffered relapse after autologous stem cell transplantation, and brentuximab vedotin exposure differed. By magnetic negative selection, CD4+ T cells were purified from thawed PBMCs. Method: immunoSEQ multiplex PCR; TCRdb's copy keeps in-frame clones and lacks some. The sample gives some 30,000 clones, about 80% of which show up once; approximately 0.8% is in the top ten. Germline CDR1 and CDR2: SGDLS and YYNGEE. Trimming stripped 3 bases from V and 2 bases from J, with 14 bases between. This CDR3 is 16 amino acids long. Details on this clone: The antigen is not known.

The sample consisted of CD4+ T cells from blood, taken before the fourth cycle of nivolumab. The chain couples TRBV9 to TRBJ2-2, with unresolved D. The sequence was obtained from a human donor with classical Hodgkin lymphoma. CDR3 loop: CASSGPGFPNTGELFF. As DNA, the CDR3 is TGTGCCAGCAGCGGCCCCGGGTTTCCCAACACCGGGGAGCTGTTTTTT.